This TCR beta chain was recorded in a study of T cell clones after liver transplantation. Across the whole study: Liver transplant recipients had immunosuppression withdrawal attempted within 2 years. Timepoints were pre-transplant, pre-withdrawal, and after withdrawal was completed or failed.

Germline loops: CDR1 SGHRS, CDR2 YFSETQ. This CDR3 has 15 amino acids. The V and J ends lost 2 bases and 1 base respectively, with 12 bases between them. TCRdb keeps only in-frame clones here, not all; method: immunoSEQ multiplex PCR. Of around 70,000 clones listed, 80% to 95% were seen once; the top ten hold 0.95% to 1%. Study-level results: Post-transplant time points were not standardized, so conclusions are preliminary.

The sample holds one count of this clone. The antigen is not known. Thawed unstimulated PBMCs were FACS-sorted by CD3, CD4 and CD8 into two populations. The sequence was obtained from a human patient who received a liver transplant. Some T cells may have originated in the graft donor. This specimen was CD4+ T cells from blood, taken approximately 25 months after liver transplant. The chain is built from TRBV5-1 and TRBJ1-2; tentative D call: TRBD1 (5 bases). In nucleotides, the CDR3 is TGCGCCAGCAGCTTAGGGACCGCTGTTAACTATGGCTACACCTTC. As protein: CASSLGTAVNYGYTF.